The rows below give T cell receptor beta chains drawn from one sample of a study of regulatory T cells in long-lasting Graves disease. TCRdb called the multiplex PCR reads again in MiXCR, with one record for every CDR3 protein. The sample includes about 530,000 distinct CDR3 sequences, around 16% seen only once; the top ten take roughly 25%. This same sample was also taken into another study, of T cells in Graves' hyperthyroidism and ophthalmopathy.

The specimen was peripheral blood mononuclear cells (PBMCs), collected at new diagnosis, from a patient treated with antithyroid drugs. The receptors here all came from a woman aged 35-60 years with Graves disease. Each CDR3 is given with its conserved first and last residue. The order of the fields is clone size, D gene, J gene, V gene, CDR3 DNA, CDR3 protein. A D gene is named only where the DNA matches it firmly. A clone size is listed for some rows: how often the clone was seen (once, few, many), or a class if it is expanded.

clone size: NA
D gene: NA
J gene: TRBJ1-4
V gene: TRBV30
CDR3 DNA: TGTGCCTGGAGTGGGGGGGGGAGTAATGAAAAACTGTTTTTT
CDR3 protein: CAWSGGGSNEKLFF

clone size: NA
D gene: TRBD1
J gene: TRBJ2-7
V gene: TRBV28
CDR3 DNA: TGTGCCAGCAGTTCAAAATATAGGACAGGGGGCACCTACGAGCAGTACTTC
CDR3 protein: CASSSKYRTGGTYEQYF

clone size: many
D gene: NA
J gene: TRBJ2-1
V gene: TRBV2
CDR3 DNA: TGTGCCAGCAGCGCCCCAGGCGGGTGGATTAATGAGCAGTTCTTC
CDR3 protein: CASSAPGGWINEQFF

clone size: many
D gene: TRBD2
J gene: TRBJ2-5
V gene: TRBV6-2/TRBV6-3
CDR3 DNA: TGTGCCAGCAGTTACTCGGCCAGCGGGGGAGAAGAGACCCAGTACTTC
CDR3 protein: CASSYSASGGEETQYF

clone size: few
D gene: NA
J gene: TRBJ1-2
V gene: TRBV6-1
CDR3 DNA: TGTGCCAGCAGCCGGGGCGACTCTACAGGTGGCTACACCTTC
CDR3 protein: CASSRGDSTGGYTF

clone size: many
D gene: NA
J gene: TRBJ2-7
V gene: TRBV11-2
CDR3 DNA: TGTGCCAGCAGTCAGGCCTACGGGAGCACTGGGGAGCAGTACTTC
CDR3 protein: CASSQAYGSTGEQYF

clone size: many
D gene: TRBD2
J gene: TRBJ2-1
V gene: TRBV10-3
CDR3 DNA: TGTGCCATCAGTATTAGCGGGGTGCCCCGGGGGAATGAGCAGTTCTTC
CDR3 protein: CAISISGVPRGNEQFF

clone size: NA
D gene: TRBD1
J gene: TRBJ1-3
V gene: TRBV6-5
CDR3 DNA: TGTGCCAGCAGTTTCCGACAGGGGGTCCGGACCATATATTTT
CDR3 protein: CASSFRQGVRTIYF

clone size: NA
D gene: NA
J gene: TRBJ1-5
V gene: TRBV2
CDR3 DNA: TGTGCCAGCAGTGCAGGACACAAGAATCAGCCCCAGCATTTT
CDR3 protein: CASSAGHKNQPQHF

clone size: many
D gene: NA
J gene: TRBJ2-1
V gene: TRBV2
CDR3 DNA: TGTGCCAGCAGTCCACCAGGGGACGGAATGGATGAGCAGTTCTTC
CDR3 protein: CASSPPGDGMDEQFF

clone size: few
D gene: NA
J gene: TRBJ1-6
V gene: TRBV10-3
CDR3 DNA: TGTGCCATCACGTCCGGACACCAAAATTCACCCCTCCACTTT
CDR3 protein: CAITSGHQNSPLHF

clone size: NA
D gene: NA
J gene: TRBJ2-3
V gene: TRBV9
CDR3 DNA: TGTGCCAGCAGCGGGGGCGGGTTTGCAGATACGCAGTATTTT
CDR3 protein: CASSGGGFADTQYF

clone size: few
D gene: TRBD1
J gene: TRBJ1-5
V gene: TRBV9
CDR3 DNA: TGTGCCAGCAGCGTAGGGGACAGGGAGAATCAGCCCCAGCATTTT
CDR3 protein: CASSVGDRENQPQHF

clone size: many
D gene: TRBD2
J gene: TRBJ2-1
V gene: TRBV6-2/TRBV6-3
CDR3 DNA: TGTGCCAGCAGCGGACCTCCGGGACTAGCGGGGCGGGGGGAGCAGTTCTTC
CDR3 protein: CASSGPPGLAGRGEQFF

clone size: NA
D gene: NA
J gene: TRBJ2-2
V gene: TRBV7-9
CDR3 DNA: TGTGCCAGCAGCTTAGATCGGGGGCCCGGGGAGCTGTTTTTT
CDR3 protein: CASSLDRGPGELFF

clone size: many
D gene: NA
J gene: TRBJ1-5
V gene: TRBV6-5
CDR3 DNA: TGTGCCAGCAGTTACTCGGGGTATCAGCCCCAGCATTTT
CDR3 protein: CASSYSGYQPQHF

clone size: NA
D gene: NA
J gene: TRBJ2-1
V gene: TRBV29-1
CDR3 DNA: TGCAGCGTAGCGAGGGGGGTAGGACTCAATGAGCAGTTCTTC
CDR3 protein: CSVARGVGLNEQFF

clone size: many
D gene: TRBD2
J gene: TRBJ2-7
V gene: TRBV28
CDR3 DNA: TGTGCCAGCAGACTATCTAGCGGGGGAGATGGCGAGCAGTACTTC
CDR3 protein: CASRLSSGGDGEQYF

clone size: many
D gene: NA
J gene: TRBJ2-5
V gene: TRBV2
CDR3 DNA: TGTGCCAGCTCCGGACGGGTCAGACAAGAGACCCAGTACTTC
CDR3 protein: CASSGRVRQETQYF

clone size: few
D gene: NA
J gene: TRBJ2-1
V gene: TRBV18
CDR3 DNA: TGTGCCAGTCGGGTCTCCCTTGAGCAGTTCTTC
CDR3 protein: CASRVSLEQFF

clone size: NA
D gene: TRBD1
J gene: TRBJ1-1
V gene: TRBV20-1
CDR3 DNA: TGCAGTGCTAGAGATACCACAGGGGCCACTGAAGCTTTCTTT
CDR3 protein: CSARDTTGATEAFF

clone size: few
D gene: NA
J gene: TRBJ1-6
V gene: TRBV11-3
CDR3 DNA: TGTGCCAGCAGCCTCCCCGGGACTATCAATTCACCCCTCCACTTT
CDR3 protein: CASSLPGTINSPLHF

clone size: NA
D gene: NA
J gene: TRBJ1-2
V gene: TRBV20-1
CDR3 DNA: TGCAGTGCTAGAGATCCTCCTTTACTCCGCTACACCTTC
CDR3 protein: CSARDPPLLRYTF

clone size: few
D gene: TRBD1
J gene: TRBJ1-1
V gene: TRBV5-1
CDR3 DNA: TGCGCCAGCGGCCAGCCGGGACAGATGGACACTGAAGCTTTCTTT
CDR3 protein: CASGQPGQMDTEAFF

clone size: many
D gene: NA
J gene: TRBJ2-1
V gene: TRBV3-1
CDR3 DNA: TGTGCCAGCAGCCCAGACATATCGGGGGCCAATGAGCAGTTCTTC
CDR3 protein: CASSPDISGANEQFF

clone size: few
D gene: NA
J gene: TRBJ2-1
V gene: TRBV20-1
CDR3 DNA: TGCAGTGCTCTAGGGGGTAGCAATGAGCAGTTCTTC
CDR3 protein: CSALGGSNEQFF

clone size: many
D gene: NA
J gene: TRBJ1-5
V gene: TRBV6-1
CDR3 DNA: TGTGCCAGCAGTCGGACAGCCACCAATCAGCCCCAGCATTTT
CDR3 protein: CASSRTATNQPQHF

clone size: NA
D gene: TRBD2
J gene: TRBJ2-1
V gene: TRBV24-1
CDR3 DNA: TGTGCCACCAGTGATTTGGGGGGGGACGACCAAAAGTTCTTC
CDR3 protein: CATSDLGGDDQKFF

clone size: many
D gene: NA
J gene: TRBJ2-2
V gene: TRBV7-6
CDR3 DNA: TGTGCCAGCAGGGCGCGCGGGGCGAACACCGGGGAGCTGTTTTTT
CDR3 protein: CASRARGANTGELFF

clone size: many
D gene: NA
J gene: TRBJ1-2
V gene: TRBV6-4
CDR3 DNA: TGTGCCAGCAGTGACTCCGCAGGGACTGGCTACACCTTC
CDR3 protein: CASSDSAGTGYTF

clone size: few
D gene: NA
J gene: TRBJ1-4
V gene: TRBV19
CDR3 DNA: TGTGCCAGTAGTAACGGCAGGGCGGGTTTTCAAGAAAAACTGTTTTTT
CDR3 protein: CASSNGRAGFQEKLFF

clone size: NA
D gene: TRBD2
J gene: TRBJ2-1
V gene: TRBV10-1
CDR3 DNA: TGCGCCAGCAGTGAGTCGACTCGGCTAGCGGGGGCATGGCGGAACTCCTACAATGAGCAGTTCTTC
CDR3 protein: CASSESTRLAGAWRNSYNEQFF

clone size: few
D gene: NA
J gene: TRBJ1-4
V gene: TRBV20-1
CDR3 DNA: TGCAGTGCTAGAGAAGGGGGTCAGATTGAAAAACTGTTTTTT
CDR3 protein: CSAREGGQIEKLFF

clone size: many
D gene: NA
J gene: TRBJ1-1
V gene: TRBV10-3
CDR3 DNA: TGTGCCATCAGTGAGTCGGGAGGTGGGAACACTGAAGCTTTCTTT
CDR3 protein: CAISESGGGNTEAFF

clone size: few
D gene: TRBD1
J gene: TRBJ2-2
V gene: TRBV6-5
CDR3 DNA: TGTGCCAGCAGTTACGGGACAGGGGATGCCGGGGAGCTGTTTTTT
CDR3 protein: CASSYGTGDAGELFF

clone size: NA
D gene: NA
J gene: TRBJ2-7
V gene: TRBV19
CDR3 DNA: TGTGCCAGTAGTTTAATGCGGGGCCACGAGCAGTACTTC
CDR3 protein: CASSLMRGHEQYF

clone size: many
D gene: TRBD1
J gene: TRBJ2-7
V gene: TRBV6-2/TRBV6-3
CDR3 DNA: TGTGCCAGCAGCAGCCCGCAGGGACAGAACTCCTACGAGCAGTACTTC
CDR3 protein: CASSSPQGQNSYEQYF

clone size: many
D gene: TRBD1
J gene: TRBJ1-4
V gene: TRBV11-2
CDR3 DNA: TGTGCCAGCAGCTTCTCAGGGGGCGCGTCAGAAAAACTGTTTTTT
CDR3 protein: CASSFSGGASEKLFF

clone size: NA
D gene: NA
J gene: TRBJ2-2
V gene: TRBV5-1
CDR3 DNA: TGCGCCAGCAGCCTGGACAGCAACCTCTTTGGGGGCGGGGAGCTGTTTTTT
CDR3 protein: CASSLDSNLFGGGELFF

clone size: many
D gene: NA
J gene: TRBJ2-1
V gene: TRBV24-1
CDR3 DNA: TGTGCCACCAGTGATCCTAGCTCCTACAATGAGCAGTTCTTC
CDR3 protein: CATSDPSSYNEQFF

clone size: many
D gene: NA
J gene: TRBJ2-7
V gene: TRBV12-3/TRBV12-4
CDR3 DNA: TGTGCCAGCAGTTTCCAGGGGAACTACGAGCAGTACTTC
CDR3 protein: CASSFQGNYEQYF

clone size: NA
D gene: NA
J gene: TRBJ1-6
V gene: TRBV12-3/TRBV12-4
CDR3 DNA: TGTGCCAGCAGTGGGGGCTGGCTTAATTCACCCCTCCACTTT
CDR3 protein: CASSGGWLNSPLHF

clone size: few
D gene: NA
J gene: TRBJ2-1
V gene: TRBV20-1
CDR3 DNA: TGCAGTGCTAAACCGGGACACCCCATTGGTGAGCAGTTCTTC
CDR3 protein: CSAKPGHPIGEQFF

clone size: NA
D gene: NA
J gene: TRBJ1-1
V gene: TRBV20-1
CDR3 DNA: TGCAGTGCTAGTCTCAGATCGAACACTGAAGCTTTCTTT
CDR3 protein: CSASLRSNTEAFF

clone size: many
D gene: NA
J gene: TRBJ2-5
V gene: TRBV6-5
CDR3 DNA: TGTGCCAGCAGTTACGGGAAGTGGACAGATCAAGAGACCCAGTACTTC
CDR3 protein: CASSYGKWTDQETQYF

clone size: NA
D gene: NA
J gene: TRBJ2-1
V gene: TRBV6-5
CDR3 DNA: TGTGCCAGCAGTTTCAGGGACTCCTCCTACAATGAGCAGTTCTTC
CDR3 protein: CASSFRDSSYNEQFF

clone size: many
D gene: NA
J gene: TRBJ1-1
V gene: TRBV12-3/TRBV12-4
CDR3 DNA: TGTGCCAGCAGTTTAGTAGGGGCTCCGAACACTGAAGCTTTCTTT
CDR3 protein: CASSLVGAPNTEAFF

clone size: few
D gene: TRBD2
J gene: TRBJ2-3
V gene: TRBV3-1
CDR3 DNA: TGTGCCAGCAGCCAAGAAAGGACTAGTCGCACAGATACGCAGTATTTT
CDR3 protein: CASSQERTSRTDTQYF

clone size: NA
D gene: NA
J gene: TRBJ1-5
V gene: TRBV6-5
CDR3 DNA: TGTGCCAGCAGTTACCGGGACATGAATCATCAGCCCCAGCATTTT
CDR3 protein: CASSYRDMNHQPQHF

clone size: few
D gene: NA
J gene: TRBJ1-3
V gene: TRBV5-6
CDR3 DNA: TGTGCCAGCAGCCGCCGCGAGGGTGGAAACACCATATATTTT
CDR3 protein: CASSRREGGNTIYF

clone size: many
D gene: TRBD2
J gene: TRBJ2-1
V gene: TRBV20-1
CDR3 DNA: TGCAGTGCTAGAGAATTTGGACGGGAGGGTAATGAGCAGTTCTTC
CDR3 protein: CSAREFGREGNEQFF